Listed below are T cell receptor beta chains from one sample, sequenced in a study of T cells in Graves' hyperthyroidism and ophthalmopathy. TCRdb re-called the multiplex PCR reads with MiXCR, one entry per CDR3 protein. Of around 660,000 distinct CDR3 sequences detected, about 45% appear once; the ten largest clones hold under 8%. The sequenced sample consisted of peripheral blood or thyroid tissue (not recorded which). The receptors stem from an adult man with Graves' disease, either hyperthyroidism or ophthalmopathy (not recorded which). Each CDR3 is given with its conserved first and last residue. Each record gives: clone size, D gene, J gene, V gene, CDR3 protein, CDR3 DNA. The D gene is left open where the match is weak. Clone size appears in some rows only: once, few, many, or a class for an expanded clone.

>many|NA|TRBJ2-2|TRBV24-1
CATSESPRNTGELFF
TGTGCCACCAGTGAGAGCCCACGAAACACCGGGGAGCTGTTTTTT
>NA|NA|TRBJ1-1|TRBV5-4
CASSLSGQPLNTEAFF
TGCGCCAGCAGCTTGAGCGGACAGCCGTTAAACACTGAAGCTTTCTTT
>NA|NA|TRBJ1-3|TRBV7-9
CASSSLTGSAGNTIYF
TGTGCCAGCAGCTCCCTGACAGGCTCGGCTGGAAACACCATATATTTT
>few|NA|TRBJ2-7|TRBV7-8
CASRSSAIYEQYF
TGTGCCAGCAGATCGAGTGCAATCTACGAGCAGTACTTC
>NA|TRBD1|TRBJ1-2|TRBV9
CASSVGGTGSIDGYTF
TGTGCCAGCAGCGTAGGCGGGACAGGGAGTATAGATGGCTACACCTTC
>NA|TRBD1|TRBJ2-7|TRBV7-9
CASSALQGASYEQYF
TGTGCCAGCAGCGCCCTACAGGGGGCGAGCTACGAGCAGTACTTC
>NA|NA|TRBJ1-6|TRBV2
CASRIHSQNSPLHF
TGTGCCAGCAGGATACATAGTCAGAATTCACCCCTCCACTTT
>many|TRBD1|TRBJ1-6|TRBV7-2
CASSLVGTVIEPLHF
TGTGCCAGCAGCTTAGTTGGGACAGTGATTGAACCCCTCCACTTT
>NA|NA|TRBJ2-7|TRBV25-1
CAWTAGTSYEQYF
TGTGCCTGGACGGCCGGGACAAGCTACGAGCAGTACTTC
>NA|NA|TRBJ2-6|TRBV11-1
CATASGVNVLTF
TGTGCCACAGCGTCTGGGGTCAACGTCCTGACTTTC
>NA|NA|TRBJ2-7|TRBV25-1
CASSQTGTNIYEQYF
TGTGCCAGCAGCCAAACCGGGACAAACATCTACGAGCAGTACTTC
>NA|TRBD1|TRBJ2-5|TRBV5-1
CASSPRTGGGGETQYF
TGCGCCAGCAGCCCGAGGACAGGGGGCGGTGGAGAGACCCAGTACTTC
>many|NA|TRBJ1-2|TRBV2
CASQGNYGYTF
TGTGCCAGTCAGGGGAACTATGGCTACACCTTC
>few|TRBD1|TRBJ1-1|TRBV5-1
CASSFLGTEVGSEAFF
TGCGCCAGCAGCTTCCTCGGGACAGAAGTCGGGTCTGAAGCTTTCTTT
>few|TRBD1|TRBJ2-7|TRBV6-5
CASSQGAENPYEQYF
TGTGCCAGCAGTCAGGGGGCCGAAAACCCCTACGAGCAGTACTTC
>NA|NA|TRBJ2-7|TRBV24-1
CATSDTFSYEQYF
TGTGCCACCAGTGACACCTTCTCCTACGAGCAGTACTTC
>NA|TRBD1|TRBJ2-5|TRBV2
CASSDLTGGWQETQYF
TGTGCCAGCAGTGACCTGACAGGGGGCTGGCAAGAGACCCAGTACTTC
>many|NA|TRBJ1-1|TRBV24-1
CATSDWGNTEAFF
TGTGCCACCAGTGATTGGGGTAACACTGAAGCTTTCTTT
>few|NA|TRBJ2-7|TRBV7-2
CASSLLGKGGAPPHEQYF
TGTGCCAGCAGCTTACTAGGGAAGGGGGGGGCTCCCCCCCACGAGCAGTACTTC
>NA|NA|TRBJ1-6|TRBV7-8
CASSLDSTYNSPLHF
TGTGCCAGCAGCTTAGATAGCACTTATAATTCACCCCTCCACTTT
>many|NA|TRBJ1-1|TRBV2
CASSVGQKNTEAFF
TGTGCCAGCAGTGTAGGGCAGAAGAACACTGAAGCTTTCTTT
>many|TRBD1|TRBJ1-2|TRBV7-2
CASSLGAGGYGYTF
TGTGCCAGCAGCTTAGGGGCAGGGGGATATGGCTACACCTTC
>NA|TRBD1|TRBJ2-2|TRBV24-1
CATSDPLTGFNTGELFF
TGTGCCACCAGTGACCCACTGACAGGGTTTAACACCGGGGAGCTGTTTTTT
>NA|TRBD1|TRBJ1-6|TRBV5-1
CASSLEGQGESPLHF
TGCGCCAGCAGCTTGGAGGGACAGGGGGAGTCGCCCCTCCACTTT
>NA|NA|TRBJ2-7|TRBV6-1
CASRGITGPYSYEQYF
TGTGCCAGCAGAGGAATCACGGGACCTTACTCCTACGAGCAGTACTTC
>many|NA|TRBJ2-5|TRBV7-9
CASSLAGGGRETQYF
TGTGCCAGCAGCTTAGCAGGAGGCGGGCGGGAGACCCAGTACTTC
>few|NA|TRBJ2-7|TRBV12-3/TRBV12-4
CASRAGFEQYF
TGTGCCAGCAGGGCGGGGTTCGAGCAGTACTTC
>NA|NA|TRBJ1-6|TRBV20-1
CSAVTGWSNSPLHF
TGCAGTGCTGTGACCGGGTGGAGCAATTCACCCCTCCACTTT
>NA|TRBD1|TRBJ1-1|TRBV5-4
CASSVGTAIRGEAFF
TGTGCCAGCAGCGTTGGGACAGCCATTAGGGGTGAAGCTTTCTTT
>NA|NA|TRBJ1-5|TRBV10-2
CASIDQGWETQHF
TGCGCCAGCATAGACCAGGGGTGGGAGACCCAGCATTTT
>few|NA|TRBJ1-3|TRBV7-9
CASSLARQPLSGNTIYF
TGTGCCAGCAGCTTAGCGAGACAGCCCCTCTCTGGAAACACCATATATTTT
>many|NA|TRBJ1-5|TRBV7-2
CASSDGRDQPQHF
TGTGCCAGCAGCGATGGACGGGATCAGCCCCAGCATTTT
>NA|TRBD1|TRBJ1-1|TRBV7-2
CASSRAGTGRNTEAFF
TGTGCCAGCAGCCGAGCCGGGACAGGGAGAAACACTGAAGCTTTCTTT
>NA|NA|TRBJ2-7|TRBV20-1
CSARGRGTYEQYF
TGCAGTGCTAGGGGCAGGGGTACCTACGAGCAGTACTTC
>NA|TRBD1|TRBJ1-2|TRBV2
CASSWGGQGSYTF
TGTGCCAGCAGTTGGGGGGGACAGGGGAGCTACACCTTC
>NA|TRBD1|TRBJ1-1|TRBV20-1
CSARGAGGRNTEAFF
TGCAGTGCTAGAGGGGCAGGGGGGCGAAACACTGAAGCTTTCTTT
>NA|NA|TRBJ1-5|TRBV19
CASSIGGSQPQHF
TGTGCCAGTAGTATAGGGGGTTCTCAGCCCCAGCATTTT
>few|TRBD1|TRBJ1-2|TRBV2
CASSDGQDYGYTF
TGTGCCAGCAGTGATGGACAGGACTATGGCTACACCTTC
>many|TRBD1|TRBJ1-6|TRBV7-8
CASSSGGARNSPLHF
TGTGCCAGCAGCTCAGGGGGCGCCCGTAATTCACCCCTCCACTTT
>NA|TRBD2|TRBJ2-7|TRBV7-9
CASSSRLAGSYEQYF
TGTGCCAGTAGTAGCCGACTAGCGGGCTCCTACGAGCAGTACTTC
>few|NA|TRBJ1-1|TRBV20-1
CSAPAQVDTEAFF
TGCAGTGCTCCAGCCCAGGTGGACACTGAAGCTTTCTTT
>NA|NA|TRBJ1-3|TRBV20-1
CSATSGGNTIYF
TGCAGTGCCACTAGCGGGGGAAACACCATATATTTT
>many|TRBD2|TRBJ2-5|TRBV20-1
CSARSERGRETQYF
TGCAGTGCTAGATCGGAGCGGGGGAGAGAGACCCAGTACTTC
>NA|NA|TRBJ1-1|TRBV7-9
CASSGGDNEAFF
TGTGCCAGCAGCGGAGGGGACAATGAAGCTTTCTTT
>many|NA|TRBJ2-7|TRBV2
CASSGTDSYEQYF
TGTGCCAGCAGTGGGACAGACTCCTACGAGCAGTACTTC
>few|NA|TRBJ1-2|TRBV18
CASSLQDNYGYTF
TGTGCCAGCTCACTCCAGGACAACTATGGCTACACCTTC
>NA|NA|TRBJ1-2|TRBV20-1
CSAGDTQNYGYTF
TGCAGTGCTGGAGATACACAGAACTATGGCTACACCTTC
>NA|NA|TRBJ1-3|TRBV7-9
CASTDLSSGNTIYF
TGTGCCAGCACCGACCTGAGCTCTGGAAACACCATATATTTT
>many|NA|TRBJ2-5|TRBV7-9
CASSPAGETQYF
TGTGCCAGCAGCCCGGCCGGGGAGACCCAGTACTTC
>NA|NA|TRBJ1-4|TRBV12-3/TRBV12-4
CASSLNEGEELFF
TGTGCCAGCAGTTTAAATGAGGGTGAAGAACTGTTTTTT
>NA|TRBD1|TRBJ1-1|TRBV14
CASSQWTGQNTEAFF
TGTGCCAGCAGCCAATGGACAGGTCAGAACACTGAAGCTTTCTTT
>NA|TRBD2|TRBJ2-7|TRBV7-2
CASSLGTSYGEQYF
TGTGCCAGCAGCTTAGGGACTAGCTATGGCGAGCAGTACTTC
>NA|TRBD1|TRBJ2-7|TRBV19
CASSIKGTAHLYEQYF
TGTGCCAGTAGTATAAAGGGGACAGCTCACCTCTACGAGCAGTACTTC